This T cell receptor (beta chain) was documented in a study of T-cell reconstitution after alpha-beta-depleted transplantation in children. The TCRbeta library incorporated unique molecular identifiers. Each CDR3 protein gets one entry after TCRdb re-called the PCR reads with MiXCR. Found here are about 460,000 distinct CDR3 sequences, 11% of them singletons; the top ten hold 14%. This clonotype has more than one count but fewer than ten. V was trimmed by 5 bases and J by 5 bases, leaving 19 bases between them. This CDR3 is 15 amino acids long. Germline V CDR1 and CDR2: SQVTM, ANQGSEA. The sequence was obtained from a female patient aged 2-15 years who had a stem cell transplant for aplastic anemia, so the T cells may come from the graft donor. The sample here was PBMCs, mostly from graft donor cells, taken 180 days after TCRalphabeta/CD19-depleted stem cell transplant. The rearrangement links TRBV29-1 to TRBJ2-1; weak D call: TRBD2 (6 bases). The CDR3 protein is CSVWDWPPGDNEQFF. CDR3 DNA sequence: TGCAGCGTTTGGGACTGGCCGCCTGGCGACAATGAGCAGTTCTTC.